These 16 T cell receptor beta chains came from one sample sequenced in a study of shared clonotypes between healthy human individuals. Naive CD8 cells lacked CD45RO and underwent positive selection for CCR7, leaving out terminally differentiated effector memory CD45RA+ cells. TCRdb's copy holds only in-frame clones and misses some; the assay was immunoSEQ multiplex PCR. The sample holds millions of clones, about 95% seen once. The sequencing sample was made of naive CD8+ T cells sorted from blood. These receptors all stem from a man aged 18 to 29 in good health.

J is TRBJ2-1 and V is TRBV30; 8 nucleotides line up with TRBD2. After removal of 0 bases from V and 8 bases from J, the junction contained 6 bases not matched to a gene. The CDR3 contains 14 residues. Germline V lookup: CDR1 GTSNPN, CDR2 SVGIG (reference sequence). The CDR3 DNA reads TGTGCCTGGAGTGTAACGGGGGGGCTGGATGAGCAGTTCTTC. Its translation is CAWSVTGGLDEQFF.

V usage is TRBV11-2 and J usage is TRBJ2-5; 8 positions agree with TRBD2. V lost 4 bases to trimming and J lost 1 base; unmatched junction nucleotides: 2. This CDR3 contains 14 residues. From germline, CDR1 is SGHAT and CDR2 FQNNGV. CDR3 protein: CASSSSGFQETQYF. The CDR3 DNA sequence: TGTGCCAGCAGCTCTAGCGGGTTCCAAGAGACCCAGTACTTC.

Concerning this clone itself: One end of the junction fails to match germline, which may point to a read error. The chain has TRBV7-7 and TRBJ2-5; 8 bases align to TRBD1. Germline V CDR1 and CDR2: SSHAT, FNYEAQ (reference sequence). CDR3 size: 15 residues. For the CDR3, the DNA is TGTGCTAGCAGCTTAGACAGGGGCTATGGAGAGACCCAGTACTTC. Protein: CASSLDRGYGETQYF. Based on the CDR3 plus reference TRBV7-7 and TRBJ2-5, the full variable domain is GAGVSQSPRYKVTKRGQDVTLRCDPISSHATLYWYQQALGQGPEFLTYFNYEAQPDKSGLPSDRFSAERPEGSISTLTIQRTEQRDSAMYRCASSLDRGYGETQYFGPGTRLLVL.

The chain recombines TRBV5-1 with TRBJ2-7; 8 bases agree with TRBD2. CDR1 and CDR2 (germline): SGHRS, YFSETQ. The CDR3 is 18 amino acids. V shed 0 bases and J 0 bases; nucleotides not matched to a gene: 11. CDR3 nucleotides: TGCGCCAGCAGCTTGGCTCCTATCGCGGGAGGCCTCTCCTACGAGCAGTACTTC. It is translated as CASSLAPIAGGLSYEQYF.

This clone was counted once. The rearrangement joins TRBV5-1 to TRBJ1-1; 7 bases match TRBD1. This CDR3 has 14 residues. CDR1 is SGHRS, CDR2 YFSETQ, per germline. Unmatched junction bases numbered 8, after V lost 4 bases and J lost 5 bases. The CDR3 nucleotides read TGCGCCAGCAGCAACACAGGGGTAGGGACTGAAGCTTTCTTT. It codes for CASSNTGVGTEAFF.

CDR3 amino acids: CASSSLLETQYF. CDR3 in DNA: TGTGCCAGCAGTTCGCTCTTAGAGACCCAGTACTTC. The rearrangement links TRBV6-1 to TRBJ2-5; the D is unclear. This CDR3 region has 12 residues. The V gene's germline CDR1 is MNHNS and CDR2 SASEGT. Deletions cut 5 bases from V and 4 bases from J, with 8 bases between.

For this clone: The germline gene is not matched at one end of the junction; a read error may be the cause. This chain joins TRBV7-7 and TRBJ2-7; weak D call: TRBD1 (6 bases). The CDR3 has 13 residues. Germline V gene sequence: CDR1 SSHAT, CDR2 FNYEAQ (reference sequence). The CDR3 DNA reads TGTGCTAGCAGCCACGACACAGGGCACGAGCAGTACTTC. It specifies CASSHDTGHEQYF.

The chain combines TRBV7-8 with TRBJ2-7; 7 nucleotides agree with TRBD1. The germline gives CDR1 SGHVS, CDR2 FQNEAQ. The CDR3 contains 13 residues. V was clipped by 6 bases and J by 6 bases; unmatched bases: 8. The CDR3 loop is CASRPPQGTEQYF. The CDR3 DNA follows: TGTGCCAGCAGACCCCCACAGGGGACCGAGCAGTACTTC.

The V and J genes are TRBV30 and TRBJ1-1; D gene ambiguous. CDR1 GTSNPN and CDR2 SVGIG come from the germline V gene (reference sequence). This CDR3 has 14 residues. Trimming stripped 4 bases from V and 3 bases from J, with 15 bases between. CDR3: CAWKFGSLDTEAFF. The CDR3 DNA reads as TGTGCCTGGAAATTTGGGAGTCTTGACACTGAAGCTTTCTTT.

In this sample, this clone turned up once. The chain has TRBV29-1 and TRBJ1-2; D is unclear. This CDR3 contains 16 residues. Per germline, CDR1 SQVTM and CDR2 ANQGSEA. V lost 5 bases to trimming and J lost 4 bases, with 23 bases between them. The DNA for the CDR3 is TGCAGCGTTTTCCCCTTGGAGGTCCTTAGACCCTATGGCTACACCTTC. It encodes CSVFPLEVLRPYGYTF.

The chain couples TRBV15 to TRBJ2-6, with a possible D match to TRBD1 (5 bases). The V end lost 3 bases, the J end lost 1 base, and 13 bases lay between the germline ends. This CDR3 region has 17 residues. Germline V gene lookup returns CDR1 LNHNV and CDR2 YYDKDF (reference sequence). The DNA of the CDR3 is TGTGCCACCAGCAGCGGCGTGGGGCGATCTGGGGCCAACGTCCTGACTTTC. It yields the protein CATSSGVGRSGANVLTF.

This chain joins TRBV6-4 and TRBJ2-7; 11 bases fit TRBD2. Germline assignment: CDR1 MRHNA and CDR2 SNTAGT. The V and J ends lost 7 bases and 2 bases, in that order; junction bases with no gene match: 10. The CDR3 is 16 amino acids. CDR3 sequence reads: CASNQTSGKAAYEQYF. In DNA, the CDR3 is TGTGCCAGCAATCAGACTAGCGGGAAGGCGGCCTACGAGCAGTACTTC.

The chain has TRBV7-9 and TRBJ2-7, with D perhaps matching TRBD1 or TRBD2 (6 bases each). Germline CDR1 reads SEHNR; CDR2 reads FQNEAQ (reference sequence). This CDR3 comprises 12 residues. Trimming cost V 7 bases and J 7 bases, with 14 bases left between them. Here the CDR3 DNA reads TGTGCCAGCAACCTCCTAGGGGGGGAGCAGTACTTC. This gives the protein CASNLLGGEQYF. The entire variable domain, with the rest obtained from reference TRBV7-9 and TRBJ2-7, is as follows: DTGVSQNPRHKITKRGQNVTFRCDPISEHNRLYWYRQTLGQGPEFLTYFQNEAQLEKSRLLSDRFSAERPKGSFSTLEIQRTEQGDSAMYLCASNLLGGEQYFGPGTRLTVT.

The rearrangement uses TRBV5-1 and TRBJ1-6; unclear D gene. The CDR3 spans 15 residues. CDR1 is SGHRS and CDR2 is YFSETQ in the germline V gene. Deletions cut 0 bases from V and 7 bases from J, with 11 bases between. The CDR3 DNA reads TGCGCCAGCAGCTTGGAGGGCCTCGGAAATTCACCCCTCCACTTT. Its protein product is CASSLEGLGNSPLHF.

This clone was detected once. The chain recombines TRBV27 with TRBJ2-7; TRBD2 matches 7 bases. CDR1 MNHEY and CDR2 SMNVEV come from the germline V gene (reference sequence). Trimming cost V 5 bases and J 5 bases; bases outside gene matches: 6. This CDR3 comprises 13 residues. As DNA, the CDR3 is TGTGCCAGCAGTCCGGGGAGGGGAGACGAGCAGTACTTC. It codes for CASSPGRGDEQYF.

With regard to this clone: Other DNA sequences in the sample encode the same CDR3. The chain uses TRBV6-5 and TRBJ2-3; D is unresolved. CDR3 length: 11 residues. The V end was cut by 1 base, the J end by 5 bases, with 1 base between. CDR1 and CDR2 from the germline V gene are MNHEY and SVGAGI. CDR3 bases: TGTGCCAGCAGTTACTTAGATACGCAGTATTTT. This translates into CASSYLDTQYF.